This TCR beta chain was sequenced for a study of cytomegalovirus exposure and HLA in healthy donors. Broader study findings: Researchers catalogued about 150 TCR beta chains as cytomegalovirus-associated. The classifier reportedly diagnosed cytomegalovirus status with high specificity and sensitivity.

The PCR employed 60 Vbeta primers together with 13 Jbeta primers. Assay: immunoSEQ multiplex PCR; the TCRdb copy retains only in-frame clones and omits some. The sample has some 65,000 clones, 55% to 65% seen once. Comment on this clone: Its target is unknown.

Germline loops: CDR1 LNHDA, CDR2 SQIVND (reference sequence). Trimming left V 7 bases short and J 7 bases short, with 14 bases between. The CDR3 sequence is 13 residues long. The receptor's source is a man younger than 40 in good health and CMV-seronegative. The chain links TRBV19 to TRBJ1-5, with D possibly matching TRBD1 (5 bases). Sequencing was done on a sample of PBMCs. This chain's CDR3 is CASTLMGGQPQHF. CDR3 bases: TGTGCCAGTACCCTCATGGGGGGGCAGCCCCAGCATTTT.